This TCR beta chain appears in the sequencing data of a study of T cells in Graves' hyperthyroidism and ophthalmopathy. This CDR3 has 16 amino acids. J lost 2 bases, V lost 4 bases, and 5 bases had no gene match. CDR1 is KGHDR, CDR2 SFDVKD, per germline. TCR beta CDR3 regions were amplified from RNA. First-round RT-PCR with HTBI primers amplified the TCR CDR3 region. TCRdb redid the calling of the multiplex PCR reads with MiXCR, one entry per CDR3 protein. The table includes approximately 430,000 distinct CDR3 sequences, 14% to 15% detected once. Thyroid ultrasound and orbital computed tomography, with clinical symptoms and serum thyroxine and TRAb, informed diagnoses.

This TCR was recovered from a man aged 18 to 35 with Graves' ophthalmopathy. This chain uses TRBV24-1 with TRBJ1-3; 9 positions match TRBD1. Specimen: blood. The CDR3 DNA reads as TGTGCCACCAGTGACCCGGGACAGGGAACTGGAAACACCATATATTTT. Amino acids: CATSDPGQGTGNTIYF.